The 32 T cell receptor beta chains listed next were all sequenced from one sample in a study of cytomegalovirus exposure and HLA in healthy donors. PCR employed 60 Vbeta and 13 Jbeta primers. Some clones are missing from TCRdb's copy, which holds only in-frame ones; the method was immunoSEQ multiplex PCR. The repertoire holds about 190,000 clones, 65% to 75% seen once, with approximately 4.6% in the top ten. The sample taken for sequencing was PBMCs. These receptors all come from a man aged 25 to 45 in good health and CMV-seropositive.

This clone was seen a single time. The rearrangement links TRBV29-1 to TRBJ2-1, with TRBD1 matching over 8 bases. The CDR3 runs to 15 residues. CDR1 is SQVTM, CDR2 ANQGSEA, per germline. J gave up 5 bases and V 7 bases, and 13 bases lay outside the gene matches. The CDR3 region has the DNA TGCAGCGGCATTCCCCCAGGGGGCGGGGACAATGAGCAGTTCTTC. Translation gives CSGIPPGGGDNEQFF.

This clone was seen a few times. The V and J genes are TRBV7-9 and TRBJ2-7, with D possibly TRBD1 on 5 matching bases. The CDR3 spans 14 residues. Germline V gene sequence: CDR1 SEHNR, CDR2 FQNEAQ (reference sequence). With 4 bases removed from V and 5 bases from J, the gap between germline ends came to 15 bases. DNA of the CDR3: TGTGCCAGCAGCTACCAGGGTGCTGTAAACGAGCAGTACTTC. Residues: CASSYQGAVNEQYF. The full variable domain, completed using reference TRBV7-9 and TRBJ2-7, is DTGVSQNPRHKITKRGQNVTFRCDPISEHNRLYWYRQTLGQGPEFLTYFQNEAQLEKSRLLSDRFSAERPKGSFSTLEIQRTEQGDSAMYLCASSYQGAVNEQYFGPGTRLTVT.

The V gene is TRBV18, the J gene TRBJ2-7, with D tentatively TRBD1 (5 bases). The V gene lost 0 bases and the J gene lost 6 bases, with 12 bases spanning the gap. Germline V lookup: CDR1 KGHSH, CDR2 LQKENI. The CDR3 loop spans 14 amino acids. The CDR3 DNA sequence: TGTGCCAGCTCACCACCAGGGGCGAGGAGCGAGCAGTACTTC. Protein sequence: CASSPPGARSEQYF.

This clone came up a few times. The identical CDR3 is also encoded by other nucleotide sequences in the sample. The V call is TRBV6-5, the J call TRBJ1-2, with D perhaps matching TRBD1 (6 bases). Germline CDR1 is MNHEY and CDR2 is SVGAGI. CDR3 length: 12 amino acids. V gave up 6 bases and J gave up 8 bases, with 13 bases separating them. In nucleotides, the CDR3 is TGTGCCAGCAGCCCCGGGGGGGCGGGCTACACCTTC. Its translation is CASSPGGAGYTF.

This clone was detected only a few times. CDR3 sequence: CSVDSDTEAFF. As DNA, the CDR3 is TGCAGCGTTGATTCGGACACTGAAGCTTTCTTT. The chain links TRBV29-1 to TRBJ1-1, with D unresolved. Per the germline V gene, CDR1 is SQVTM and CDR2 is ANQGSEA. V shed 3 bases and J shed 3 bases, with 5 bases lying between them. The CDR3 runs 11 residues.

CDR3 sequence reads: CASRPGTGIADTQYF. The CDR3 nucleotides read TGTGCCAGCAGGCCCGGGACAGGGATAGCAGATACGCAGTATTTT. This chain uses TRBV6-5 with TRBJ2-3; 9 nucleotides agree with TRBD1. V shed 6 bases and J 4 bases; nucleotides not matched to a gene: 8. The CDR3 is 15 residues long. Germline V gene data show CDR1 as MNHEY and CDR2 as SVGAGI.

The chain uses TRBV30 and TRBJ1-1; TRBD1 aligns across 9 bases. V dropped 1 base and J dropped 7; count of bases not matched to a gene: 7. There are 14 residues in the CDR3. Germline CDR1 and CDR2: GTSNPN and SVGIG (reference sequence). In DNA, the CDR3 is TGTGCCTGGAGTGAAATCGGGACAGGGAATGAAGCTTTCTTT. It codes for CAWSEIGTGNEAFF.

The chain links TRBV28 to TRBJ2-7; 7 nucleotides line up with TRBD1. Trimming took 4 bases from V and 2 from J; bases not matched to a gene: 14. CDR1 MDHEN and CDR2 SYDVKM come from the germline V gene. The CDR3 loop spans 17 amino acids. The CDR3 region has the DNA TGTGCCAGCAGTTCACATCTACAGGGGCCGCAACCCTACGAGCAGTACTTC. This sequence encodes CASSSHLQGPQPYEQYF.

The V and J genes are TRBV10-3 and TRBJ1-4; D may be TRBD1 (6 bases). V lost 5 bases, J lost 5 bases, and 12 bases lay in between. The CDR3 runs to 14 residues. Germline lookup yields CDR1 ENHRY and CDR2 SYGVKD. CDR3 sequence reads: CAISRGGPNEKLFF. The DNA of the CDR3 is TGTGCCATCAGTAGGGGGGGCCCAAATGAAAAACTGTTTTTT.

The chain combines TRBV6-5 with TRBJ1-1; a possible D gene is TRBD1 (5 bases). Germline assignment: CDR1 MNHEY and CDR2 SVGAGI. The germline V and J ends were trimmed by 2 bases and 0 bases, with 10 bases remaining between them. This CDR3 is built from 15 residues. CDR3 DNA: TGTGCCAGCAGTTACCGGGGGTCCATGAACACTGAAGCTTTCTTT. Its protein is CASSYRGSMNTEAFF.

The V and J genes are TRBV28 and TRBJ1-2; D is possibly TRBD1 (5 bases). Trimming took off 6 bases at V and 7 bases at J, with 12 bases between the two ends. This CDR3 contains 12 residues. Germline CDR1 reads MDHEN; CDR2 reads SYDVKM. In DNA, the CDR3 is TGTGCCAGCAGCCTCAGGGAAGGTGGCTACACCTTC. Amino acid sequence: CASSLREGGYTF.

There are a few counts of this clone. Within the sample, other DNA sequences also encode this same CDR3. The chain is built from TRBV5-1 and TRBJ2-3; 14 bases match TRBD2. Germline V gene lookup returns CDR1 SGHRS and CDR2 YFSETQ. The CDR3 consists of 16 residues. J gave up 2 bases and V 4 bases, and 3 bases lay outside the gene matches. Here the CDR3 DNA reads TGCGCCAGCAGCCGGGGACTAGCGGGGGCCACAGATACGCAGTATTTT. Its protein product is CASSRGLAGATDTQYF.

This clone was seen more than once but under ten times. The rearrangement links TRBV5-6 to TRBJ1-2; TRBD1 might be the D (5 bases). CDR1 and CDR2 (germline): SGHDT, YYEEEE. The CDR3 is made up of 17 amino acids. Between the trimmed V and J ends, which lost 5 bases and 6 bases, there was a span of 26 bases. CDR3 region: CASSSYVGAGGLDGYTF. In DNA form, the CDR3 reads TGTGCCAGCAGTTCCTACGTCGGGGCGGGGGGGTTGGATGGCTACACCTTC.

This chain joins TRBV4-2 and TRBJ2-1; 7 bases map to TRBD2. With 3 bases clipped from V and 4 bases from J, the junction kept 6 bases outside the gene matches. From germline, CDR1 is LGHNA and CDR2 YNFKEQ. This CDR3 region has 15 residues. CDR3 protein: CASSQGPSGYNEQFF. CDR3 DNA: TGTGCCAGCAGCCAGGGGCCTAGCGGTTACAATGAGCAGTTCTTC.

V gene TRBV30 combines with J gene TRBJ2-7, with D possibly TRBD2 on 5 matching bases. This CDR3 is built from 13 residues. Germline V lookup: CDR1 GTSNPN, CDR2 SVGIG (reference sequence). Trimming removed 0 bases from V and 0 bases from J, with 6 bases in between. CDR3 coding DNA: TGTGCCTGGAGTGTAGGGAGCTCCTACGAGCAGTACTTC. The encoded protein is CAWSVGSSYEQYF.

The V and J genes are TRBV9 and TRBJ2-6; D uncertain. The V end was cut by 4 bases, the J end by 0 bases, with 8 bases between. Germline-derived CDR1 and CDR2 are SGDLS and YYNGEE. The CDR3 runs 15 residues. DNA of the CDR3: TGTGCCAGCAGCCCAAGCCACTCTGGGGCCAACGTCCTGACTTTC. It is translated as CASSPSHSGANVLTF.

This clone was seen a single time. This chain uses TRBV10-3 with TRBJ1-5, with 9 positions matching TRBD1. Germline V gives CDR1 ENHRY, CDR2 SYGVKD. The V segment lost 5 bases and the J segment 6 bases; nucleotides outside the gene matches: 5. This CDR3 contains 14 residues. CDR3 in DNA: TGTGCCATCAGTACAGGGGGCAACGGTCAGCCCCAGCATTTT. This encodes CAISTGGNGQPQHF.

The V call is TRBV13, the J call TRBJ2-2; TRBD2 agrees at 12 bases. CDR3 size: 15 residues. V shed 3 bases, J shed 5 bases, and the junction held 1 base outside the gene matches. The germline V gene encodes CDR1 PRHDT and CDR2 FYEKMQ (reference sequence). CDR3: CASSFGLAGTGELFF. The CDR3 coding sequence is TGTGCCAGCAGCTTCGGACTAGCGGGGACCGGGGAGCTGTTTTTT.

V is TRBV7-2 and J is TRBJ2-4; 10 positions match TRBD2. The CDR3 sequence is 19 residues long. Germline lookup yields CDR1 SGHTA and CDR2 FQGNSA. V dropped 1 base and J dropped 0; count of bases not matched to a gene: 9. The CDR3 sequence: CASSLVRLAGDLAKNIQYF. DNA for the CDR3: TGTGCCAGCAGCTTAGTTCGTCTAGCGGGGGACCTAGCCAAAAACATTCAGTACTTC.

This clone was detected only a few times. The V gene is TRBV7-6, the J gene TRBJ2-7; D gene uncertain. V was trimmed by 0 bases and J by 0 bases, leaving 9 bases between them. Germline V gene sequence: CDR1 SGHVS, CDR2 FNYEAQ. There are 15 residues in the CDR3. The CDR3: CASSLAPTDSYEQYF. The CDR3 bases are TGTGCCAGCAGCTTAGCCCCAACAGACTCCTACGAGCAGTACTTC.

This chain uses TRBV2 with TRBJ2-1; D possibly corresponds to TRBD2 (5 bases). V shed 4 bases and J shed 7 bases, with 23 bases lying between them. CDR1 SNHLY and CDR2 FYNNEI come from the germline V gene. The CDR3 loop spans 17 amino acids. The CDR3: CASSGVIRGLGSNEQFF. The CDR3, as DNA: TGTGCCAGCAGTGGAGTAATCCGGGGATTGGGATCTAATGAGCAGTTCTTC.

V gene TRBV15 combines with J gene TRBJ1-5; 7 bases match TRBD1. The junction had 0 bases not matched to a gene; V was cut back by 5 bases and J by 2 bases. Germline CDR1 is LNHNV and CDR2 is YYDKDF (reference sequence). The CDR3 totals 13 residues. CDR3 coding DNA: TGTGCCACCAGCGGACAGGGCAATCAGCCCCAGCATTTT. Its protein product is CATSGQGNQPQHF. Variable domain in full (rest from reference TRBV15 and TRBJ1-5): DAMVIQNPRYQVTQFGKPVTLSCSQTLNHNVMYWYQQKSSQAPKLLFHYYDKDFNNEADTPDNFQSRRPNTSFCFLDIRSPGLGDTAMYLCATSGQGNQPQHFGDGTRLSIL.

The chain employs TRBV6-6 and TRBJ2-6; 9 bases line up with TRBD1. The CDR3 is 15 amino acids. The V and J ends lost 8 bases and 0 bases, in that order; junction bases with no gene match: 2. Germline CDR1 reads MNHNY; CDR2 reads SVGAGI (reference sequence). CDR3 in DNA: TGTGCCAGCGGGACAGGGAGCTCTGGGGCCAACGTCCTGACTTTC. Encoded protein: CASGTGSSGANVLTF.

The chain couples TRBV6-4 to TRBJ1-3, with 7 bases aligning to TRBD1. Germline V gene data show CDR1 as MRHNA and CDR2 as SNTAGT. The CDR3 loop spans 11 amino acids. The CDR3 is CYRGSGNTIYF. The CDR3 DNA reads TGTTACAGGGGCTCTGGAAACACCATATATTTT.

This clone was picked up a small number of times. The chain combines TRBV7-3 with TRBJ2-7; no reliable D call. V lost 2 bases and J 1 base, leaving 12 bases between the germline ends. The CDR3 is 15 amino acids. Germline CDR1 reads SGHTA; CDR2 reads FQGTGA. The CDR3 sequence: CASSLGPGYSYEQYF. The CDR3 DNA reads as TGTGCCAGCAGCTTAGGTCCAGGATATTCCTACGAGCAGTACTTC. The full variable domain, completed using reference TRBV7-3 and TRBJ2-7, is GAGVSQTPSNKVTEKGKYVELRCDPISGHTALYWYRQSLGQGPEFLIYFQGTGAADDSGLPNDRFFAVRPEGSVSTLKIQRTERGDSAVYLCASSLGPGYSYEQYFGPGTRLTVT.

The chain has TRBV4-3 and TRBJ2-1; 10 positions match TRBD2. Germline V gene lookup returns CDR1 LGHNA and CDR2 YSLEER. The CDR3 consists of 19 residues. Losses at the gene ends were 0 bases for V and 4 bases for J; bases not matched to a gene: 12. The CDR3 DNA is TGCGCCAGCAGCCAAGAATCCCCTCGACTAGCGGGCTTATACAATGAGCAGTTCTTC. This encodes CASSQESPRLAGLYNEQFF.

The V call is TRBV23-1, the J call TRBJ1-5; no clear D gene. TRBV23-1 is recorded as an ORF, its role being uncertain. With 4 bases removed from V and 0 bases from J, the gap between germline ends came to 19 bases. The CDR3 loop spans 18 amino acids. CDR3 loop: CASSRSSDSGDSNQPQHF. The CDR3 nucleotides read TGCGCCAGCAGTCGATCCAGTGATAGCGGGGATAGCAATCAGCCCCAGCATTTT.

This chain uses TRBV10-3 with TRBJ2-2; the match to TRBD1 covers 10 bases. CDR3 length: 15 amino acids. With 10 bases clipped from V and 7 bases from J, the junction kept 12 bases outside the gene matches. The germline gives CDR1 ENHRY, CDR2 SYGVKD. CDR3 loop: CATERQGAPDGELFF. In nucleotides, the CDR3 is TGTGCCACCGAAAGACAGGGGGCGCCCGACGGGGAGCTGTTTTTT.

This clone was seen more than once but under ten times. J is TRBJ1-1 and V is TRBV4-3, with D possibly TRBD1 on 5 matching bases. Germline V lookup: CDR1 LGHNA, CDR2 YSLEER. Trimming cost V 6 bases and J 4 bases, with 9 bases left between them. The CDR3 is made up of 12 amino acids. In DNA form, the CDR3 reads TGCGCCAGCAGTCCCGGGGGCACTGAAGCTTTCTTT. This sequence encodes CASSPGGTEAFF.

The chain couples TRBV28 to TRBJ1-2; D gene ambiguous. Germline V gives CDR1 MDHEN, CDR2 SYDVKM. The CDR3 loop spans 14 amino acids. Trimming left V 3 bases short and J 2 bases short, with 10 bases between. CDR3 sequence (DNA): TGTGCCAGCAGTTTGGGCCGCCTGAACTATGGCTACACCTTC. Protein sequence: CASSLGRLNYGYTF.

V and J are TRBV29-1 and TRBJ1-1; 7 positions agree with TRBD1. V was pared by 7 bases and J by 0 bases, with 5 bases of the junction left unmatched. CDR1 and CDR2 (germline): SQVTM, ANQGSEA. The CDR3 spans 13 residues. Written as DNA, the CDR3 is TGCAGCGCCACAGGGGTTATGAACACTGAAGCTTTCTTT. Residues: CSATGVMNTEAFF.

The chain uses TRBV19 and TRBJ2-3; 8 bases are a match to TRBD2. The CDR3 loop spans 15 amino acids. CDR1 is LNHDA and CDR2 is SQIVND in the germline V gene (reference sequence). Trimming cost V 8 bases and J 1 base; bases outside gene matches: 8. CDR3 coding DNA: TGTGCCAGTGGTGACGTGCGGGGGGGCACAGATACGCAGTATTTT. Its protein is CASGDVRGGTDTQYF.